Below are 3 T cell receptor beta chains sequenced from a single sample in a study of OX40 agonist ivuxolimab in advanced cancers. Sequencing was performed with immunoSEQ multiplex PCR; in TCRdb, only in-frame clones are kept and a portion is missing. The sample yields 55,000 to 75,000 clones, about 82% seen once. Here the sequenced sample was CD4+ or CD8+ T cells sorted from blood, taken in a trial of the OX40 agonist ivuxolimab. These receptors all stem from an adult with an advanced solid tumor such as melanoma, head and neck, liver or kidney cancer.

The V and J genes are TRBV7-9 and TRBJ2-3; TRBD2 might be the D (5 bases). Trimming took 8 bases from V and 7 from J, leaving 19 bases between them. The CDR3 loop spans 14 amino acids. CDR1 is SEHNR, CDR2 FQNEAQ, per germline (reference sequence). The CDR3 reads CASAGGRPSYTQYF. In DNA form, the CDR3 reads TGTGCCAGCGCGGGTGGTCGACCCTCCTATACGCAGTATTTT.

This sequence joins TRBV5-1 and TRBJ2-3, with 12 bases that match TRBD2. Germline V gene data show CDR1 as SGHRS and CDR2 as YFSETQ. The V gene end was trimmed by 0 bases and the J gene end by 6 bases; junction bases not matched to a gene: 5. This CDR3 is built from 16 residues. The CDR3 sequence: CASSLEASGGADTQYF. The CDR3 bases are TGCGCCAGCAGCTTGGAGGCTAGCGGGGGGGCCGATACGCAGTATTTT.

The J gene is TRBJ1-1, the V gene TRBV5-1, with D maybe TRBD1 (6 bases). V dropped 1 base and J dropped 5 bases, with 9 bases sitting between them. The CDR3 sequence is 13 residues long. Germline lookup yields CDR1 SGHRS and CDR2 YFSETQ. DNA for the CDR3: TGCGCCAGCAGCTTGCGGCAGGGGACTGAAGCTTTCTTT. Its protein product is CASSLRQGTEAFF.